This entry lists 23 T cell receptor beta chains sequenced from one sample in a study of liver allograft versus peripheral blood T cells. Study details: Recipients' peripheral blood served as the comparator for T cell receptor repertoires in transplanted livers.

TCRdb used MiXCR to reprocess the reads, holding one entry per CDR3 protein. The data show about 14,000 distinct CDR3 sequences, roughly 20% seen once. These receptors were taken from a human patient who had a liver transplant. Some T cells may trace back to the graft donor.

As for this clonotype: The junction departs from germline at one end; a sequencing error may be responsible. The chain couples TRBV6-6 to TRBJ2-7; D is undetermined. The CDR3 spans 13 residues. Germline CDR1 MNHNY, CDR2 SVGAGI (reference sequence). The CDR3 loop reads CASSAGRRYGQYF. Here the CDR3 DNA reads TGTGCCAGCAGCGCCGGACGGCGCTACGGGCAGTACTTC.

This clonotype is judged medium-sized. J is TRBJ1-2 and V is TRBV29-1, with D maybe TRBD1 (6 bases). Germline V gene sequence: CDR1 SQVTM, CDR2 ANQGSEA. The V gene lost 7 bases and the J gene lost 0 bases, with 15 bases spanning the gap. The CDR3 has 14 residues. DNA of the CDR3: TGCAGCGCCGAGGGGGACACCTCTAACTATGGCTACACCTTC. This codes for CSAEGDTSNYGYTF.

This clonotype was recorded a few times. This sequence joins TRBV11-2 and TRBJ2-1; 9 bases agree with TRBD1. The germline V gene has CDR1 SGHAT and CDR2 FQNNGV. CDR3 length: 14 residues. Germline trimming cut 5 bases from V and 7 bases from J; bases unmatched to any gene: 6. CDR3: CASSTRQGGNEQFF. CDR3 sequence (DNA): TGTGCCAGCAGCACCCGACAGGGGGGGAATGAGCAGTTCTTC.

On this clonotype itself: A much larger clone sits a single nucleotide away, making a read error possible. This rearrangement joins TRBV6-1 to TRBJ1-3; D not resolved. This CDR3 region has 13 residues. From germline, CDR1 is MNHNS and CDR2 SASEGT. CDR3 sequence: CTSSGRTEHTIYF. CDR3 bases: TGTACCAGCAGTGGTCGGACGGAGCACACCATATATTTT.

V is TRBV7-9 and J is TRBJ1-2; a possible D gene is TRBD1 (5 bases). Germline V gene lookup returns CDR1 SEHNR and CDR2 FQNEAQ (reference sequence). There are 12 residues in the CDR3. V shed 10 bases and J shed 0 bases, with 9 bases lying between them. CDR3 DNA sequence: TGTGCCACCCCGGGACCTAACTATGGCTACACCTTC. Residues: CATPGPNYGYTF. The full variable domain, completed using reference TRBV7-9 and TRBJ1-2, is DTGVSQNPRHKITKRGQNVTFRCDPISEHNRLYWYRQTLGQGPEFLTYFQNEAQLEKSRLLSDRFSAERPKGSFSTLEIQRTEQGDSAMYLCATPGPNYGYTFGSGTRLTVV.

This sequence joins TRBV6-6 and TRBJ1-1; D is unresolved. Germline values: CDR1 MNHNY, CDR2 SVGAGI (reference sequence). The CDR3 extends over 13 amino acids. V was trimmed by 6 bases and J by 5 bases, leaving 13 bases between them. CDR3: CASSFTKETEAFF. The CDR3 DNA reads as TGTGCCAGCAGCTTCACAAAGGAGACTGAAGCTTTCTTT.

This chain connects TRBV2 to TRBJ1-1; weak D call: TRBD1 (5 bases). This CDR3 comprises 13 residues. With 6 bases removed from V and 2 bases from J, the gap between germline ends came to 10 bases. Germline assignment: CDR1 SNHLY and CDR2 FYNNEI. The CDR3, as DNA: TGTGCCAGCAGGTTCGGGACCAACACTGAAGCTTTCTTT. This sequence encodes CASRFGTNTEAFF. The full variable domain, rest sourced from reference TRBV2 and TRBJ1-1, is EPEVTQTPSHQVTQMGQEVILRCVPISNHLYFYWYRQILGQKVEFLVSFYNNEISEKSEIFDDQFSVERPDGSNFTLKIRSTKLEDSAMYFCASRFGTNTEAFFGQGTRLTVV.

By its share, this clonotype is medium-sized. CDR3 protein: CASSYLPTGTGGLTLHF. The CDR3 DNA sequence: TGTGCCAGCAGTTACCTCCCTACCGGGACAGGGGGCCTCACCCTCCACTTT. J is TRBJ1-6 and V is TRBV6-5; TRBD1 matches at 12 bases. Germline V gene sequence: CDR1 MNHEY, CDR2 SVGAGI. The CDR3 runs to 17 residues. V lost 2 bases, J lost 14 bases, and 13 bases stayed unmatched.

This clonotype occurred a few times. CDR3 DNA sequence: TGCAGCGTTGAAGTCCAGGGGGCGGGGGCCCAGCATTTT. Its protein product is CSVEVQGAGAQHF. The gene calls are TRBV29-1 and TRBJ1-5; 8 positions match TRBD1. V lost 1 base and J lost 11; bases outside the gene matches: 7. From germline, CDR1 is SQVTM and CDR2 ANQGSEA. The CDR3 extends over 13 amino acids.

The chain recombines TRBV20-1 with TRBJ1-3; 7 bases match TRBD1. The CDR3 spans 18 residues. V lost 3 bases to trimming and J lost 0 bases; unmatched junction nucleotides: 14. Germline loops: CDR1 DFQATT, CDR2 SNEGSKA (reference sequence). As DNA, the CDR3 is TGCAGTGCTAGTAAACCCTTACAGGGGTGGAGCTCTGGAAACACCATATATTTT. It encodes CSASKPLQGWSSGNTIYF.

This clonotype is categorized as medium-sized. V is TRBV6-6 and J is TRBJ1-2, with D unclear. Germline CDR1 MNHNY, CDR2 SVGAGI (reference sequence). The CDR3 runs 14 residues. V was cut by 2 bases and J by 2 bases, with 9 bases left in between. The CDR3 DNA reads TGTGCCAGCAGTTACGGGCAGAACAACTATGGCTACACCTTC. This sequence encodes CASSYGQNNYGYTF.

This clonotype has ten or more counts. The chain recombines TRBV19 with TRBJ1-2; the match to TRBD1 covers 9 bases. Per the germline V gene, CDR1 is LNHDA and CDR2 is SQIVND (reference sequence). The CDR3 totals 16 residues. V trimming: 2 bases; J trimming: 4 bases; junction bases outside the gene matches: 8. Written as DNA, the CDR3 is TGTGCCAGTAGTATATCCCGGACAGGGGAGGCCTATGGCTACACCTTC. This gives the protein CASSISRTGEAYGYTF.

The chain recombines TRBV12-3 or TRBV12-4 with TRBJ1-2; 7 positions agree with TRBD1. V gave up 5 bases and J gave up 0 bases; unmatched junction bases: 6. CDR3 length: 15 residues. DNA for the CDR3: TGTGCCAGCAGTGAGGGGGACAGACCTAACTATGGCTACACCTTC. Encoded protein: CASSEGDRPNYGYTF.

This clonotype was counted at least ten times. The chain couples TRBV30 to TRBJ1-6, with no clear D. The germline V gene has CDR1 GTSNPN and CDR2 SVGIG (reference sequence). There are 14 residues in the CDR3. Deletions cut 2 bases from V and 7 bases from J, with 12 bases between. This chain's CDR3 is CAWSKIGLNSPLHF. The CDR3 nucleotides read TGTGCCTGGAGTAAAATCGGACTGAATTCACCCCTCCACTTT.

The V and J genes are TRBV28 and TRBJ1-1; no reliable D call. V shed 5 bases and J shed 4 bases, with 5 bases lying between them. The CDR3 has 11 residues. In germline, CDR1 is MDHEN, CDR2 SYDVKM. As DNA, the CDR3 is TGTGCCAGCAGTGCTTCCACTGAAGCTTTCTTT. This sequence encodes CASSASTEAFF.

By share, this clonotype ranks as medium-sized (0.01 to 0.1%). The chain joins TRBV29-1 to TRBJ1-1; 12 nucleotides match TRBD1. The length of the CDR3 is 14 residues. The V gene's germline CDR1 is SQVTM and CDR2 ANQGSEA. Trimming at V came to 6 bases and at J to 6 bases, leaving 8 bases not matched to a gene. The DNA of the CDR3 is TGCAGCGTGTTACGGGACAGGGGGCTTGCTGAAGCTTTCTTT. As protein: CSVLRDRGLAEAFF.

The table lists this clonotype with many counts. CDR3 nucleotides: TGTGCCAGCAGTGACCCCTACCAGGCGGTATATAATTCACCCCTCCACTTT. It codes for CASSDPYQAVYNSPLHF. J is TRBJ1-6 and V is TRBV25-1; no definite D call. The CDR3 has 17 residues. Trimming removed 3 bases from V and 4 bases from J, with 16 bases in between. Germline V gene data show CDR1 as MGHDK and CDR2 as SYGVNS.

This clonotype was counted at least ten times. The chain employs TRBV30 and TRBJ1-2; weak D call: TRBD1 (6 bases). The germline V gene has CDR1 GTSNPN and CDR2 SVGIG (reference sequence). The CDR3 has 12 amino acids. Trimming left V 5 bases short and J 8 bases short, with 15 bases between. In DNA, the CDR3 is TGTGCCTGGTCTTGGGGGCGGAGGGGCTACACCTTC. As protein: CAWSWGRRGYTF. Drawing the rest from reference TRBV30 and TRBJ1-2, the complete variable domain is SQTIHQWPATLVQPVGSPLSLECTVEGTSNPNLYWYRQAAGRGLQLLFYSVGIGQISSEVPQNLSASRPQDRQFILSSKKLLLSDSGFYLCAWSWGRRGYTFGSGTRLTVV.

By sample share, this clonotype is medium-sized. The J gene is TRBJ1-5, the V gene TRBV18; D is undetermined. Trimming pared 2 bases from V and 6 bases from J, leaving 8 bases between. This CDR3 spans 13 amino acids. Germline V gene sequence: CDR1 KGHSH, CDR2 LQKENI. CDR3 in amino acids: CASSPGVTQPQHF. Here the CDR3 DNA reads TGTGCCAGCTCACCAGGGGTTACTCAGCCCCAGCATTTT.

By proportion, this clonotype is medium-sized. The CDR3 nucleotides read TGTGCCAGTAGTAAACAGGGAGGGGCCAACGTCCTGACTTTC. Translated: CASSKQGGANVLTF. The chain carries TRBV19 and TRBJ2-6, with a weak D call TRBD1 (6 bases). CDR1 is LNHDA, CDR2 SQIVND, per germline (reference sequence). Trimming removed 4 bases from V and 4 bases from J, with 8 bases in between. This CDR3 spans 14 amino acids.

This clonotype has just a few counts. J is TRBJ2-7 and V is TRBV20-1; TRBD1 might be the D (6 bases). The CDR3 has 12 amino acids. The germline V and J ends were trimmed by 4 bases and 4 bases, with 11 bases remaining between them. Per the germline V gene, CDR1 is DFQATT and CDR2 is SNEGSKA (reference sequence). The CDR3 DNA sequence: TGCAGTGCTACCCTACAGGGTTACGAGCAGTACTTC. This codes for CSATLQGYEQYF.

The chain combines TRBV12-3 or TRBV12-4 with TRBJ2-1; 10 bases are a match to TRBD2. This CDR3 is built from 16 residues. V gave up 4 bases and J gave up 7 bases; unmatched junction bases: 10. As DNA, the CDR3 is TGTGCCAGCAGTTCCCTAGCGGGGGCAGTATCAAATGAGCAGTTCTTC. This gives the protein CASSSLAGAVSNEQFF.

This sequence joins TRBV6-2 or TRBV6-3 and TRBJ1-2; 8 bases match TRBD1. This CDR3 is 17 amino acids long. Germline-derived CDR1 and CDR2 are MNHEY and SVGEGT. The J segment lost 5 bases and the V segment lost 8 bases, leaving 19 bases of the junction unmatched. CDR3 protein: CASGQGSSPQGLYGYTF. CDR3 in DNA: TGTGCCAGCGGACAGGGCAGCAGTCCTCAGGGCCTATATGGCTACACCTTC.